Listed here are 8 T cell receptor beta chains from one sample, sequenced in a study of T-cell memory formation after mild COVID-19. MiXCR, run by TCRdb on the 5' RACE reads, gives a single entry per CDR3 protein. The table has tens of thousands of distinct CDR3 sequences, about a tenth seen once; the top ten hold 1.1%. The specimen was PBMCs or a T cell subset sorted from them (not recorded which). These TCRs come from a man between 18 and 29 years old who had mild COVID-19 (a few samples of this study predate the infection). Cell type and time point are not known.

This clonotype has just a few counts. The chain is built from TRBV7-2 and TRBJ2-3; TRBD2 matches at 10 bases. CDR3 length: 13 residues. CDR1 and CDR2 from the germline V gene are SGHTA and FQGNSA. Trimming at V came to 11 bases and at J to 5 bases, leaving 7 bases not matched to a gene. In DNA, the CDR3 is TGTGCCTCTAGCGGGGGATCAGTAGATACGCAGTATTTT. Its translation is CASSGGSVDTQYF.

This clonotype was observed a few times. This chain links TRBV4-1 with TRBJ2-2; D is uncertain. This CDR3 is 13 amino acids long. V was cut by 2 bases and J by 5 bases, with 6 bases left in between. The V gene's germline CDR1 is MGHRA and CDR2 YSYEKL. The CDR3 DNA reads TGCGCCAGCAGCCAATACAGAACCGGGGAGCTGTTTTTT. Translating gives CASSQYRTGELFF.

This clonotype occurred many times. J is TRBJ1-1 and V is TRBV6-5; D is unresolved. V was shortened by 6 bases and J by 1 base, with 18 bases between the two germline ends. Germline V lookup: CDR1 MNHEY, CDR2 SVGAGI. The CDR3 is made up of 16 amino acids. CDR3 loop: CASSPLGIRPNTEAFF. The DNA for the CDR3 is TGTGCCAGCAGCCCGCTCGGGATCAGGCCGAACACTGAAGCTTTCTTT.

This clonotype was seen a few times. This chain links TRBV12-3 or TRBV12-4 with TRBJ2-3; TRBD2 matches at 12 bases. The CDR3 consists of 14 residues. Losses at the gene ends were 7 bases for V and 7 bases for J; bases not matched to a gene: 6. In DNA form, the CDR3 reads TGTGCCAGCACCGAACTAGCGGGGGGCTATACGCAGTATTTT. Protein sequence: CASTELAGGYTQYF.

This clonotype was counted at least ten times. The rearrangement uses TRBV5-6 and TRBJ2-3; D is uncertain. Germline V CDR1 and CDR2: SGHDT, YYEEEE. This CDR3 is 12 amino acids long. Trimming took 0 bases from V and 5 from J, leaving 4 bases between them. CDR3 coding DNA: TGTGCCAGCAGCTTGGGGATAGATACGCAGTATTTT. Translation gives CASSLGIDTQYF.

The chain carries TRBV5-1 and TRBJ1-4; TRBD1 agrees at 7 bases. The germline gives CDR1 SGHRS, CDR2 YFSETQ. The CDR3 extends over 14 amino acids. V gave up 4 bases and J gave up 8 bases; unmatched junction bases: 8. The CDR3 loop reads CASSRRQGQEKLFF. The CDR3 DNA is TGCGCCAGCAGCCGCAGACAGGGACAAGAAAAACTGTTTTTT. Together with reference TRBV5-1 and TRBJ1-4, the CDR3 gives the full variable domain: KAGVTQTPRYLIKTRGQQVTLSCSPISGHRSVSWYQQTPGQGLQFLFEYFSETQRNKGNFPGRFSGRQFSNSRSEMNVSTLELGDSALYLCASSRRQGQEKLFFGSGTQLSVL.

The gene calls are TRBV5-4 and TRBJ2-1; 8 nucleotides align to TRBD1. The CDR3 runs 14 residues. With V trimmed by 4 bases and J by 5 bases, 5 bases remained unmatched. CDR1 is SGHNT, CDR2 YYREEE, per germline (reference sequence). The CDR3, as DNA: TGTGCCAGCAGCCCGACAGGGGACCACAATGAGCAGTTCTTC. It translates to CASSPTGDHNEQFF.

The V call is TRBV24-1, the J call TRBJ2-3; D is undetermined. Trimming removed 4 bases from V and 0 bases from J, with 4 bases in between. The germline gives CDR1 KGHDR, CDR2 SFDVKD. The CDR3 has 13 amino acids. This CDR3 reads CATSEASTDTQYF. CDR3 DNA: TGTGCCACCAGTGAAGCTAGCACAGATACGCAGTATTTT.